These T cell receptor beta chains were read from a single sample in a study of CD8 T cells in ankylosing spondylitis. TCRdb itself ran the 5' RACE reads through MiXCR, one entry per CDR3 protein. The sample yields fewer than 750,000 distinct CDR3 sequences, around 20% seen once. Sequencing was done on a sample of blood, either unsorted or a sorted T cell fraction (not recorded which). The receptors derive from a male donor with ankylosing spondylitis. Both conserved end residues are part of each CDR3. D genes are given only for firm matches. For some rows the clone size is stated as once, few or many, or as a class when expanded; others skip it.

abundance	v_gene	d_gene	j_gene	CDR3aa	CDR3nt
few	TRBV29-1	NA	TRBJ2-3	CSVGLSDTQYF	TGCAGCGTTGGTCTGTCAGATACGCAGTATTTT
NA	TRBV20-1	NA	TRBJ2-2	CSASKTGTVTGELFF	TGCAGTGCTAGTAAAACAGGGACCGTCACCGGGGAGCTGTTTTTT
few	TRBV12-3/TRBV12-4	NA	TRBJ2-1	CASSSNRGLWDEQFF	TGTGCCAGCAGTTCCAACAGGGGACTGTGGGATGAGCAGTTCTTC
NA	TRBV7-7	NA	TRBJ2-7	CASSFPGTSSYEQYF	TGTGCTAGCAGCTTTCCAGGGACCAGCTCCTACGAGCAGTACTTC
few	TRBV29-1	TRBD2	TRBJ2-7	CSAPGASGGSSYEQYF	TGCAGCGCCCCGGGGGCTAGCGGGGGGTCCTCCTACGAGCAGTACTTC
NA	TRBV3-1	TRBD1	TRBJ1-1	CASSQVTGVEAEAFF	TGTGCCAGCAGCCAAGTCACAGGGGTTGAGGCTGAAGCTTTCTTT
few	TRBV7-9	NA	TRBJ2-2	CASSLNSMKLSGELFF	TGTGCCAGCAGCTTAAATTCAATGAAGCTGAGCGGGGAGCTGTTTTTT
NA	TRBV20-1	NA	TRBJ2-7	CSAKGRIPYEQYF	TGCAGTGCCAAGGGTCGGATACCCTACGAGCAGTACTTC
few	TRBV2	NA	TRBJ1-6	CASRSLESSYNSPLHF	TGTGCCAGCAGATCTTTGGAGAGCTCCTATAATTCACCCCTCCACTTT
once	TRBV5-1	NA	TRBJ2-2	CASSLAVGASTGELFF	TGCGCCAGCAGCTTGGCCGTGGGGGCGAGCACCGGGGAGCTGTTTTTT
few	TRBV29-1	NA	TRBJ2-7	CSVEDARFQYF	TGCAGCGTTGAAGATGCTCGGTTTCAGTACTTC
NA	TRBV29-1	NA	TRBJ2-5	CSVARETQYF	TGCAGCGTTGCGCGAGAGACCCAGTACTTC
few	TRBV25-1	NA	TRBJ2-7	CASSDGSFSYEQYF	TGTGCCAGCAGTGATGGATCCTTCTCCTACGAGCAGTACTTC
NA	TRBV4-3	NA	TRBJ2-3	CASSQGGNPTDTQYF	TGCGCCAGCAGCCAAGGCGGGAACCCCACAGATACGCAGTATTTT
NA	TRBV7-8	NA	TRBJ2-5	CASSLVSNQETQYF	TGTGCCAGCAGCTTAGTGTCAAACCAAGAGACCCAGTACTTC
NA	TRBV27	NA	TRBJ2-3	CASSPYTSTDTQYF	TGTGCCAGCAGTCCCTACACTAGCACAGATACGCAGTATTTT
NA	TRBV3-1	TRBD1	TRBJ2-5	CASSQQGAQETQYF	TGTGCCAGCAGCCAACAGGGGGCTCAAGAGACCCAGTACTTC
NA	TRBV6-1	NA	TRBJ1-1	CASREREGRNTEAFF	TGTGCCAGCAGGGAAAGGGAGGGACGAAACACTGAAGCTTTCTTT
few	TRBV7-8	TRBD2	TRBJ2-2	CASSLSLAGGTGELFF	TGTGCCAGCAGCTTAAGTCTAGCGGGAGGGACCGGGGAGCTGTTTTTT
NA	TRBV20-1	TRBD1	TRBJ2-1	CSARDTGGFHNEQFF	TGCAGTGCTAGAGATACAGGGGGTTTCCACAATGAGCAGTTCTTC
few	TRBV4-2	NA	TRBJ2-2	CASSQDFSIGELFF	TGTGCCAGCAGCCAAGATTTTAGCATCGGGGAGCTGTTTTTT
NA	TRBV28	NA	TRBJ2-3	CASSLSTGFTDTQYF	TGTGCCAGCAGTTTATCGACAGGTTTCACAGATACGCAGTATTTT
few	TRBV28	TRBD1	TRBJ2-7	CASSPLTGGLFSYEQYF	TGTGCCAGCAGTCCCTTAACAGGGGGCCTTTTCTCCTACGAGCAGTACTTC
once	TRBV9	NA	TRBJ2-7	CASSPTTGYNSYEQYF	TGTGCCAGCAGCCCTACTACAGGGTACAACTCCTACGAGCAGTACTTC
few	TRBV12-3/TRBV12-4	NA	TRBJ1-3	CASSFGAEGRAGNTIYF	TGTGCCAGCAGTTTCGGGGCGGAAGGAAGGGCTGGAAACACCATATATTTT
NA	TRBV28	NA	TRBJ2-5	CASSSPGLPYQETQYF	TGTGCCAGCAGTTCCCCGGGACTCCCGTACCAAGAGACCCAGTACTTC
few	TRBV7-9	NA	TRBJ2-3	CASSFGQGGPDTQYF	TGTGCCAGCAGCTTTGGGCAGGGAGGCCCAGATACGCAGTATTTT
many	TRBV20-1	TRBD1	TRBJ2-5	CSARDFDRGIQETQYF	TGCAGTGCTAGAGATTTCGACAGGGGCATCCAAGAGACCCAGTACTTC
NA	TRBV14	NA	TRBJ2-1	CASSLPRESYNEQFF	TGTGCCAGCAGCTTACCCAGGGAAAGCTACAATGAGCAGTTCTTC
NA	TRBV4-1	NA	TRBJ2-7	CASSQRTRDKIFYEQYF	TGCGCCAGCAGCCAACGAACCCGGGATAAAATTTTCTACGAGCAGTACTTC
few	TRBV27	TRBD2	TRBJ2-1	CASSCGRRSYNEQFF	TGTGCCAGCAGTTGCGGGAGGCGCTCCTACAATGAGCAGTTCTTC
NA	TRBV2	NA	TRBJ2-1	CASTGIAGSGEQFF	TGTGCCAGCACTGGAATTGCCGGGAGCGGAGAGCAGTTCTTC
NA	TRBV4-2	NA	TRBJ2-2	CASSQDGGELFF	TGTGCCAGCAGCCAAGACGGCGGGGAGCTGTTTTTT
few	TRBV20-1	NA	TRBJ1-2	CSARDRGPGRGYTF	TGCAGTGCTAGAGATCGTGGCCCAGGGAGGGGCTACACCTTC
many	TRBV7-2	NA	TRBJ2-1	CASSLDLSPYNEQFF	TGTGCCAGCAGCTTAGATCTTAGCCCCTACAATGAGCAGTTCTTC
many	TRBV12-3/TRBV12-4	NA	TRBJ2-7	CASRQNDREQYF	TGTGCCAGCAGGCAGAACGACAGGGAGCAGTACTTC
NA	TRBV7-3	NA	TRBJ1-4	CASSPFDLTGTGKNEKLFF	TGTGCCAGCAGCCCATTTGACCTGACAGGAACTGGGAAAAATGAAAAACTGTTTTTT
NA	TRBV12-3/TRBV12-4	NA	TRBJ1-6	CASSLKGGRNSPLHF	TGTGCCAGCAGTTTAAAGGGGGGGCGAAATTCACCCCTCCACTTT
few	TRBV4-1	NA	TRBJ2-7	CASRNPGDEQYF	TGCGCCAGCCGAAACCCCGGGGACGAGCAGTACTTC
NA	TRBV2	NA	TRBJ2-1	CASSGLGAGTVAYNEQFF	TGTGCCAGCAGTGGGTTGGGCGCAGGAACGGTCGCCTACAATGAGCAGTTCTTC
NA	TRBV21-1	NA	TRBJ2-1	CASSRAPPESGRTYNEQFF	TGTGCCAGCAGCAGGGCGCCCCCCGAGAGCGGGAGGACCTACAATGAGCAGTTCTTC
few	TRBV18	NA	TRBJ1-1	CASSSQGWNTEAFF	TGTGCCAGCTCATCCCAGGGCTGGAACACTGAAGCTTTCTTT
many	TRBV28	NA	TRBJ1-5	CASRPRVRNQPQHF	TGTGCCAGCAGACCCCGGGTGCGCAATCAGCCCCAGCATTTT
few	TRBV9	NA	TRBJ1-2	CASSVETGFGGYTF	TGTGCCAGCAGCGTAGAGACGGGGTTCGGAGGCTACACCTTC
NA	TRBV5-1	NA	TRBJ1-1	CASTSRESGENTEAFF	TGCGCCAGCACCTCCCGCGAGTCAGGGGAGAACACTGAAGCTTTCTTT
NA	TRBV5-1	TRBD2	TRBJ2-3	CASSRGRGLAGGDTQYF	TGCGCCAGCAGCCGAGGAAGGGGACTAGCGGGGGGAGATACGCAGTATTTT
NA	TRBV4-3	NA	TRBJ2-1	CASSQDGGGAYNEQFF	TGCGCCAGCAGCCAAGATGGAGGGGGCGCTTACAATGAGCAGTTCTTC
NA	TRBV5-6	TRBD2	TRBJ2-3	CASSLVAGRTDTQYF	TGTGCCAGCAGCTTGGTAGCGGGGCGCACAGATACGCAGTATTTT
few	TRBV7-2	TRBD1	TRBJ1-6	CASSLPGQLNSPLHF	TGTGCCAGCAGCTTACCGGGACAGCTTAATTCACCCCTCCACTTT
NA	TRBV5-1	NA	TRBJ1-6	CASSFFGDQGSPLHF	TGCGCCAGCAGCTTTTTTGGGGACCAGGGGTCACCCCTCCACTTT
once	TRBV11-3	TRBD1	TRBJ1-1	CASSPRPGGDTEAFF	TGTGCCAGCAGCCCCCGCCCAGGGGGGGACACTGAAGCTTTCTTT
NA	TRBV12-3/TRBV12-4	TRBD1	TRBJ1-2	CASSLARDRGRGYTF	TGTGCCAGCAGTTTAGCTCGGGACAGGGGTAGAGGCTACACCTTC
few	TRBV12-3/TRBV12-4	NA	TRBJ2-6	CASLAGRSGANVLTF	TGTGCCAGCCTTGCCGGGCGATCTGGGGCCAACGTCCTGACTTTC
few	TRBV4-3	TRBD2	TRBJ2-7	CASSQDFSGGTYEQYF	TGCGCCAGCAGCCAAGATTTTAGCGGGGGAACCTACGAGCAGTACTTC
NA	TRBV11-2	TRBD2	TRBJ2-2	CASSYQVGLVVPGELFF	TGTGCCAGCAGCTACCAGGTCGGACTAGTCGTACCCGGGGAGCTGTTTTTT
NA	TRBV4-2	TRBD2	TRBJ2-1	CASSQPGLSTQQLDNEQFF	TGTGCCAGCAGCCAACCGGGACTATCCACACAGCAGCTAGACAATGAGCAGTTCTTC
few	TRBV6-1	TRBD1	TRBJ2-7	CASRTPDRTYEQYF	TGTGCCAGCAGGACACCGGACAGGACCTACGAGCAGTACTTC
NA	TRBV5-1	NA	TRBJ2-2	CASSLDNPDTGELFF	TGCGCCAGCAGCTTGGACAACCCCGACACCGGGGAGCTGTTTTTT
few	TRBV11-2	TRBD2	TRBJ2-5	CASSLRGLAARNEETQYF	TGTGCCAGCAGCTTACGGGGACTAGCGGCCCGCAATGAGGAGACCCAGTACTTC